This T cell receptor (beta chain) came from a study of T cells in tuberculosis. This clone was observed once. CDR1 and CDR2 (germline): GTSNPN, SVGIG (reference sequence). V dropped 0 bases and J dropped 5; count of bases not matched to a gene: 5. The CDR3 covers 15 residues. Stated time point: new active TB diagnosis, blood taken before or within 7 days of starting treatment. Measured with immunoSEQ multiplex PCR; TCRdb has only the in-frame clones, and not every one. This table has approximately 53,000 clones, roughly 95% appearing once. The chain employs TRBV30 and TRBJ1-4, with 8 bases lining up with TRBD1. The TCR was taken from an adult with tuberculosis. Material: PBMCs, obtained at tuberculosis diagnosis. The CDR3 region is CAWSVQTGANEKLFF. Written as DNA, the CDR3 is TGTGCCTGGAGTGTACAGACAGGGGCAAATGAAAAACTGTTTTTT. Combining the CDR3 with reference TRBV30 and TRBJ1-4 gives the whole variable domain SQTIHQWPATLVQPVGSPLSLECTVEGTSNPNLYWYRQAAGRGLQLLFYSVGIGQISSEVPQNLSASRPQDRQFILSSKKLLLSDSGFYLCAWSVQTGANEKLFFGSGTQLSVL.